These 28 T cell receptor beta chains originate from one sample sequenced in a study of sequential checkpoint blockade in melanoma. The treatment: randomized to nivolumab then ipilimumab (arm A) or the reverse (arm B). Profiled with immunoSEQ multiplex PCR; TCRdb holds only in-frame clones, not every one. The top ten clones hold around 12% of a sample with 35,000 to 40,000 clones, roughly 89% of them seen once. The source material was CD8+ T cells sorted from blood (inferred from file names), sampled from a patient given nivolumab and ipilimumab in sequence. The receptors were gathered from a human donor with melanoma.

The chain is built from TRBV6-5 and TRBJ2-2, with 8 bases lining up with TRBD1. The CDR3 has 15 amino acids. CDR1 and CDR2 from the germline V gene are MNHEY and SVGAGI. With 5 bases clipped from V and 7 bases from J, the junction kept 9 bases outside the gene matches. CDR3 amino acids: CASSPWTGSHGELFF. CDR3 nucleotide sequence: TGTGCCAGCAGTCCGTGGACAGGGAGCCACGGGGAGCTGTTTTTT.

The V and J genes are TRBV6-5 and TRBJ1-1; D uncertain. There are 13 residues in the CDR3. V gave up 0 bases and J gave up 2 bases, with 4 bases separating them. Germline V CDR1 and CDR2: MNHEY, SVGAGI. The DNA for the CDR3 is TGTGCCAGCAGTTACTCGCTAAACACTGAAGCTTTCTTT. Translated: CASSYSLNTEAFF.

The chain combines TRBV4-1 with TRBJ2-3, with 8 bases matching TRBD2. Germline V gives CDR1 MGHRA, CDR2 YSYEKL. Trimming cost V 1 base and J 4 bases; bases outside gene matches: 13. There are 18 residues in the CDR3. CDR3 nucleotides: TGCGCCAGCAGCCAAGGGAGGGTCCAGCGGGAGAACCCAGATACGCAGTATTTT. Amino acids: CASSQGRVQRENPDTQYF.

The rearrangement uses TRBV7-3 and TRBJ1-2, with 7 bases that match TRBD1. V lost 3 bases to trimming and J lost 8 bases; unmatched junction nucleotides: 3. Germline assignment: CDR1 SGHTA and CDR2 FQGTGA. The CDR3 runs 12 residues. The CDR3 sequence is CASSLTGSGYTF. The CDR3 bases are TGTGCCAGCAGCTTGACAGGGTCGGGCTACACCTTC.

The J gene is TRBJ2-5, the V gene TRBV19, with a possible D match to TRBD1 (5 bases). The DNA end is a closer match to TRBJ2-7, so the J assignment may be wrong. Germline-derived CDR1 and CDR2 are LNHDA and SQIVND (reference sequence). This CDR3 spans 13 amino acids. CDR3 in DNA: TGTGCCAGTAGTATTACAGGTTCCTACGAGCAGTACTTC. Its translation: CASSITGSYEQYF.

This clone was seen a single time. The sample carries other DNA sequences with the same CDR3. V usage is TRBV27 and J usage is TRBJ2-7; TRBD2 might be the D (6 bases). The CDR3 runs 14 residues. CDR1 MNHEY and CDR2 SMNVEV come from the germline V gene (reference sequence). V was pared by 2 bases and J by 2 bases, with 10 bases between. CDR3 nucleotide sequence: TGTGCCAGCAGTTTAGCGGGGTCCACCTACGAGCAGTACTTC. This codes for CASSLAGSTYEQYF.

This rearrangement joins TRBV11-2 to TRBJ2-7, with D tentatively TRBD2 (5 bases). CDR3 length equals 13 residues. Trimming took 2 bases from V and 5 from J, leaving 10 bases between them. Germline values: CDR1 SGHAT, CDR2 FQNNGV. This CDR3 reads CASSLRGHNEQYV. For the CDR3, the DNA is TGTGCCAGCAGCTTAAGAGGGCATAACGAGCAGTACGTC.

The J gene is TRBJ2-1, the V gene TRBV6-5; perhaps TRBD2 as D (6 bases). V lost 4 bases and J lost 9, with 10 bases in between. In germline, CDR1 is MNHEY, CDR2 SVGAGI. The CDR3 covers 12 residues. The CDR3 DNA follows: TGTGCCAGCAGTTGGGGGGTGGGTGAGCAGTTCTTC. Protein: CASSWGVGEQFF.

The chain combines TRBV7-9 with TRBJ2-1; 9 bases map to TRBD1. This CDR3 is built from 15 residues. Germline V lookup: CDR1 SEHNR, CDR2 FQNEAQ (reference sequence). The J segment lost 2 bases and the V segment lost 5 bases, leaving 4 bases of the junction unmatched. CDR3 amino acids: CASSAGTGTYNEQFF. The CDR3 region has the DNA TGTGCCAGCAGCGCCGGGACAGGGACCTACAATGAGCAGTTCTTC.

The chain couples TRBV11-2 to TRBJ1-4, with D possibly TRBD1 on 6 matching bases. This CDR3 contains 17 residues. V shed 3 bases and J shed 0 bases, with 14 bases lying between them. CDR1 SGHAT and CDR2 FQNNGV come from the germline V gene. CDR3 bases: TGTGCCAGCAGCTTCCGGGACACCTTTGCAACTAATGAAAAACTGTTTTTT. Translating gives CASSFRDTFATNEKLFF.

This chain uses TRBV11-3 with TRBJ2-7; 7 bases agree with TRBD1. The ends lost 5 bases at V and 3 bases at J; junction bases unmatched: 7. From germline, CDR1 is SGHNT and CDR2 YENEEA. The CDR3 sequence is 14 residues long. The CDR3 DNA sequence: TGTGCCAGCAGCCCCCGGGGACAGCACTACGAGCAGTACGTC. It translates to CASSPRGQHYEQYV.

This sequence joins TRBV11-1 and TRBJ1-4, with 8 nucleotides matching TRBD1. Germline V gene sequence: CDR1 SGHAT, CDR2 FQDESV (reference sequence). CDR3 length: 14 amino acids. V was clipped by 4 bases and J by 6 bases; unmatched bases: 4. The DNA for the CDR3 is TGTGCCAGCAGCTCGACAGGGGTGGATGAAAAACTGTTTTTT. Protein product: CASSSTGVDEKLFF.

The rearrangement joins TRBV10-3 to TRBJ1-5, with a possible D match to TRBD1 (5 bases). With 10 bases removed from V and 4 bases from J, the gap between germline ends came to 17 bases. Per the germline V gene, CDR1 is ENHRY and CDR2 is SYGVKD. The CDR3 sequence is 14 residues long. CDR3 residues: CATWGSGKNQPQHF. CDR3 coding DNA: TGTGCCACATGGGGCTCAGGGAAGAATCAGCCCCAGCATTTT.

This clone was seen once. J is TRBJ2-3 and V is TRBV6-5; TRBD1 agrees at 9 bases. The CDR3 is 14 amino acids. CDR1 and CDR2 from the germline V gene are MNHEY and SVGAGI. V trimming: 6 bases; J trimming: 6 bases; junction bases outside the gene matches: 7. Written as DNA, the CDR3 is TGTGCCAGCAGGAGGGACAGGGTCCTCGATACGCAGTATTTT. This encodes CASRRDRVLDTQYF.

The chain has TRBV20-1 and TRBJ1-1; no reliable D call. This CDR3 comprises 10 residues. Trimming removed 6 bases from V and 7 bases from J, with 9 bases in between. Germline CDR1 reads DFQATT; CDR2 reads SNEGSKA (reference sequence). CDR3: CSALGLEAFF. Written as DNA, the CDR3 is TGCAGTGCGCTTGGGCTTGAAGCTTTCTTT.

V is TRBV7-8 and J is TRBJ2-5; 9 bases map to TRBD1. Germline trimming cut 0 bases from V and 4 bases from J; bases unmatched to any gene: 6. Germline V gene sequence: CDR1 SGHVS, CDR2 FQNEAQ. The CDR3 sequence is 16 residues long. The CDR3 DNA sequence: TGTGCCAGCAGCTTAGCAGGGACAGGGTTCGGAGAGACCCAGTACTTC. Translation: CASSLAGTGFGETQYF.

This chain connects TRBV5-4 to TRBJ2-3; D is uncertain. The CDR3 covers 13 residues. Germline V gene lookup returns CDR1 SGHNT and CDR2 YYREEE (reference sequence). V was cut by 0 bases and J by 4 bases, with 6 bases left in between. CDR3 DNA sequence: TGTGCCAGCAGCTTGGAAGCGTCAGATACGCAGTATTTT. Translation: CASSLEASDTQYF.

The genes are TRBV27 and TRBJ1-4; 7 bases match TRBD1. Germline V lookup: CDR1 MNHEY, CDR2 SMNVEV (reference sequence). The CDR3 runs to 14 residues. V lost 3 bases and J lost 2; bases outside the gene matches: 0. The CDR3 is CASSLTGTNEKLFF. In nucleotides, the CDR3 is TGTGCCAGCAGTTTGACAGGGACTAATGAAAAACTGTTTTTT. The variable domain in full, completed from reference TRBV27 and TRBJ1-4, reads EAQVTQNPRYLITVTGKKLTVTCSQNMNHEYMSWYRQDPGLGLRQIYYSMNVEVTDKGDVPEGYKVSRKEKRNFPLILESPSPNQTSLYFCASSLTGTNEKLFFGSGTQLSVL.

The J gene is TRBJ1-1, the V gene TRBV27, with D tentatively TRBD1 (5 bases). The CDR3 is 13 residues long. Trimming left V 6 bases short and J 0 bases short, with 8 bases between. Germline CDR1 MNHEY, CDR2 SMNVEV (reference sequence). CDR3 residues: CASSRAMNTEAFF. The DNA for the CDR3 is TGTGCCAGCAGCAGGGCAATGAACACTGAAGCTTTCTTT.

The V call is TRBV27, the J call TRBJ2-1; D perhaps matches TRBD2 (5 bases). CDR1 and CDR2 from the germline V gene are MNHEY and SMNVEV (reference sequence). Trimming cost V 3 bases and J 0 bases, with 9 bases left between them. CDR3 length equals 15 residues. Here the CDR3 DNA reads TGTGCCAGCAGTTTCCAACTAGGCTCCTACAATGAGCAGTTCTTC. Translated: CASSFQLGSYNEQFF.

This sequence joins TRBV28 and TRBJ2-7; perhaps TRBD2 as D (7 bases). CDR1 is MDHEN and CDR2 is SYDVKM in the germline V gene. The V end was cut by 3 bases, the J end by 0 bases, with 9 bases between. This CDR3 is built from 14 residues. CDR3 coding DNA: TGTGCCAGCAGTTTGCGGGGGCGCTCCTACGAGCAGTACTTC. This sequence encodes CASSLRGRSYEQYF.

The V call is TRBV27, the J call TRBJ2-1, with 9 bases lining up with TRBD1. Per the germline V gene, CDR1 is MNHEY and CDR2 is SMNVEV (reference sequence). The CDR3 is 15 amino acids. J was trimmed by 2 bases and V by 5 bases; bases with no gene match: 4. This CDR3 reads CASSLTGGPYNEQFF. In DNA, the CDR3 is TGTGCCAGCAGTCTCACAGGGGGCCCCTACAATGAGCAGTTCTTC.

This sequence joins TRBV5-4 and TRBJ2-1, with a tentative D call TRBD2 (5 bases). In germline, CDR1 is SGHNT, CDR2 YYREEE (reference sequence). The CDR3 is 12 amino acids. Trimming cost V 5 bases and J 6 bases, with 9 bases left between them. The CDR3, as DNA: TGTGCCAGCAGGAGGGTTGCCAATGAGCAGTTCTTC. Translation: CASRRVANEQFF.

This clone was found once. The chain links TRBV9 to TRBJ1-4; 8 bases map to TRBD1. Losses at the gene ends were 3 bases for V and 1 base for J; bases not matched to a gene: 8. Germline CDR1 reads SGDLS; CDR2 reads YYNGEE. The CDR3 loop spans 17 amino acids. CDR3 DNA: TGTGCCAGCAGCGCCCGGGACAGGCGGATAACTAATGAAAAACTGTTTTTT. As protein: CASSARDRRITNEKLFF.

This clone was counted between two and nine times. V is TRBV27 and J is TRBJ1-1, with D hard to call. This CDR3 has 11 amino acids. Deletions cut 2 bases from V and 8 bases from J, with 6 bases between. CDR1 is MNHEY and CDR2 is SMNVEV in the germline V gene (reference sequence). As DNA, the CDR3 is TGTGCCAGCAGTTTAGGGCCCGAAGCTTTCTTT. This codes for CASSLGPEAFF.

The genes are TRBV7-9 and TRBJ2-3; D gene unclear. CDR3 length: 15 amino acids. Trimming took off 5 bases at V and 0 bases at J, with 12 bases between the two ends. Germline loops: CDR1 SEHNR, CDR2 FQNEAQ (reference sequence). In DNA form, the CDR3 reads TGTGCCAGCAGCCACGTGTTGACTAGCACAGATACGCAGTATTTT. Amino acid sequence: CASSHVLTSTDTQYF.

The chain recombines TRBV7-9 with TRBJ2-1, with D uncertain. CDR1 and CDR2 (germline): SEHNR, FQNEAQ (reference sequence). The CDR3 loop spans 15 amino acids. The ends were cut back, 1 base at V and 4 bases at J, with 11 bases in the middle. CDR3 sequence (DNA): TGTGCCAGCAGCTTAGTACTCCAAACTTACAATGAGCAGTTCTTC. This translates into CASSLVLQTYNEQFF.

This clone was picked up a small number of times. V is TRBV9 and J is TRBJ1-1; perhaps TRBD1 as D (6 bases). Trimming stripped 3 bases from V and 5 bases from J, with 14 bases between. Per germline, CDR1 SGDLS and CDR2 YYNGEE. The CDR3 contains 14 residues. The CDR3 DNA reads TGTGCCAGCAGCGCGACAGGCCTGTGGACTGAAGCTTTCTTT. Translating it yields CASSATGLWTEAFF.